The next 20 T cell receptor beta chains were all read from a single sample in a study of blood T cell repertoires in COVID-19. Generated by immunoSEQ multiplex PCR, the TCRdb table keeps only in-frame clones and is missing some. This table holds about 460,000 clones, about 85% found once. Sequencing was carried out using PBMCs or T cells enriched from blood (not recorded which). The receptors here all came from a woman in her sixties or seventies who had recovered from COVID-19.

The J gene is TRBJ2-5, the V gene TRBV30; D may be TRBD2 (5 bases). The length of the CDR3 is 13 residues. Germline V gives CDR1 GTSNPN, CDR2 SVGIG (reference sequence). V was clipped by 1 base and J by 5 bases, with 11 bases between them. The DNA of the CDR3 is TGTGCCTGGAGTGCGGGGTCCAGTGAGACCCAGTACTTC. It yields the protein CAWSAGSSETQYF.

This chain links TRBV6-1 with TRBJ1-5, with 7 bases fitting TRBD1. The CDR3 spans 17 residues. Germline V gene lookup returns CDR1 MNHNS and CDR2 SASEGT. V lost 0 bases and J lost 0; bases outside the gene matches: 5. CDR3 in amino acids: CASSEAYRGYSNQPQHF. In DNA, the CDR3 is TGTGCCAGCAGTGAAGCGTACAGGGGTTATAGCAATCAGCCCCAGCATTTT.

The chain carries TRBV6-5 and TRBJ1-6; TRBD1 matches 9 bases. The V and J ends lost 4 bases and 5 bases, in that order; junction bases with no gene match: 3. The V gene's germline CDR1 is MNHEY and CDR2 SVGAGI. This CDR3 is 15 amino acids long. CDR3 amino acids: CASSWDREDNSPLHF. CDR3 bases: TGTGCCAGCAGTTGGGACAGGGAGGATAATTCACCCCTCCACTTT.

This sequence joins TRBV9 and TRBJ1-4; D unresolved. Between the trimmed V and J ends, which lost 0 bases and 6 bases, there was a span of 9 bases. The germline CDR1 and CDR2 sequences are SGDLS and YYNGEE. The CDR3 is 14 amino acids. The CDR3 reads CASSVGAEDEKLFF. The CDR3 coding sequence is TGTGCCAGCAGCGTAGGGGCGGAGGATGAAAAACTGTTTTTT.

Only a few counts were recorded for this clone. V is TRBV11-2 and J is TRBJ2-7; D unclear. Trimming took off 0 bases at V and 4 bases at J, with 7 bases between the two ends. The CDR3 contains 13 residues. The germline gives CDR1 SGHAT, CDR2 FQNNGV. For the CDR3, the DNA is TGTGCCAGCAGCTTAGATCAGGTGTACGAGCAGTACGTC. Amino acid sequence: CASSLDQVYEQYV.

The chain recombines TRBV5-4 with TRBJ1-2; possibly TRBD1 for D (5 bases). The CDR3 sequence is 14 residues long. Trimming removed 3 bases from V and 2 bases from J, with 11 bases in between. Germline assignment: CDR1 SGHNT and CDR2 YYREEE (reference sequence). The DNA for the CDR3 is TGTGCCAGCAGCTCGGAGGGGTCCAACTATGGCTACACCTTC. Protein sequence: CASSSEGSNYGYTF.

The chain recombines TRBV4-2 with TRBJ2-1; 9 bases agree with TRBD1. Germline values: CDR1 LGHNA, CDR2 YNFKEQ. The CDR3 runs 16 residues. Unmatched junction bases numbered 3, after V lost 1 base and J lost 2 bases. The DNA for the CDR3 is TGTGCCAGCAGCCAAGGGGGACAGGGAACCTACAATGAGCAGTTCTTC. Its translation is CASSQGGQGTYNEQFF.

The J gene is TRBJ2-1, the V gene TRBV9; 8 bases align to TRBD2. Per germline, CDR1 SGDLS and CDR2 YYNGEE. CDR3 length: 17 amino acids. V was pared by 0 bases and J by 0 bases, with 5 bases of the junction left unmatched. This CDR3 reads CASSVVAGGFSYNEQFF. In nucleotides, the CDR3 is TGTGCCAGCAGCGTAGTCGCGGGGGGATTCTCCTACAATGAGCAGTTCTTC. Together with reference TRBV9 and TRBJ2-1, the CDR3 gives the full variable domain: DSGVTQTPKHLITATGQRVTLRCSPRSGDLSVYWYQQSLDQGLQFLIQYYNGEERAKGNILERFSAQQFPDLHSELNLSSLELGDSALYFCASSVVAGGFSYNEQFFGPGTRLTVL.

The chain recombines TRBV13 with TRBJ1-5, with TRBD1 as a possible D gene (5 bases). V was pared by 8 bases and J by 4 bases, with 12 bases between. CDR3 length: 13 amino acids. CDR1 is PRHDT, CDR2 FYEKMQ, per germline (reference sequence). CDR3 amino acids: CASGAGRNQPQHF. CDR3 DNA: TGTGCCAGCGGTGCGGGGCGTAATCAGCCCCAGCATTTT. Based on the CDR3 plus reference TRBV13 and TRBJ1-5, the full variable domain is AAGVIQSPRHLIKEKRETATLKCYPIPRHDTVYWYQQGPGQDPQFLISFYEKMQSDKGSIPDRFSAQQFSDYHSELNMSSLELGDSALYFCASGAGRNQPQHFGDGTRLSIL.

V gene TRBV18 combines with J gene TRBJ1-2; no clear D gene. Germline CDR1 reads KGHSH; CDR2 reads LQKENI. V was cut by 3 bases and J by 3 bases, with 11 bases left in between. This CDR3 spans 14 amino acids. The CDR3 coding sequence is TGTGCCAGCTCACCTCAGGCAGCCGACTATGGCTACACCTTC. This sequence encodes CASSPQAADYGYTF.

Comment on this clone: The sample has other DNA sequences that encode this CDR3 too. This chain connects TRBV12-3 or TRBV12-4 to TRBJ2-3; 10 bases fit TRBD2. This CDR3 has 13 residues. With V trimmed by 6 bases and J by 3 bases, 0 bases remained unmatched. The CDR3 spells CASRAGGTDTQYF. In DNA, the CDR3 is TGTGCCAGCAGAGCGGGGGGGACAGATACGCAGTATTTT.

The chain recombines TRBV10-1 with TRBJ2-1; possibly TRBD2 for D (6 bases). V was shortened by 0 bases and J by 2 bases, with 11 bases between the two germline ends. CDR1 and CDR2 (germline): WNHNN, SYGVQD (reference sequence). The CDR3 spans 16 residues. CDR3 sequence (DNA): TGCGCCAGCAGTGAGTCTTCACTAGCACCCTACAATGAGCAGTTCTTC. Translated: CASSESSLAPYNEQFF.

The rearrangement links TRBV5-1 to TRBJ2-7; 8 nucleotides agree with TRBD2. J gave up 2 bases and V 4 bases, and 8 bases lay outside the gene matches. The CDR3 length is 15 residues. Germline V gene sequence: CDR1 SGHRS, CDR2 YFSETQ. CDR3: CASSQGGTRTYEQYF. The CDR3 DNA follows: TGCGCCAGCAGCCAAGGAGGGACTAGAACCTACGAGCAGTACTTC.

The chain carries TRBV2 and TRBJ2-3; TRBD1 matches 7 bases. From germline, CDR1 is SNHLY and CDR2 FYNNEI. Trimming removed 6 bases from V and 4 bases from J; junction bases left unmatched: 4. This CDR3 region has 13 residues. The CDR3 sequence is CASRQGFPDTQYF. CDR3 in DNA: TGTGCCAGCAGACAGGGGTTCCCAGATACGCAGTATTTT.

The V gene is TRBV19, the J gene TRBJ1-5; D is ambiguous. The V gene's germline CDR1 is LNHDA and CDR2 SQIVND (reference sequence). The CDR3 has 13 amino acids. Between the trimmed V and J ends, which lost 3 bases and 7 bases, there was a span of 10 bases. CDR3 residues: CASSIRVEQPQHF. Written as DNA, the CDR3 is TGTGCCAGTAGTATTCGGGTGGAGCAGCCCCAGCATTTT. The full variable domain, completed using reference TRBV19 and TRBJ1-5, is DGGITQSPKYLFRKEGQNVTLSCEQNLNHDAMYWYRQDPGQGLRLIYYSQIVNDFQKGDIAEGYSVSREKKESFPLTVTSAQKNPTAFYLCASSIRVEQPQHFGDGTRLSIL.

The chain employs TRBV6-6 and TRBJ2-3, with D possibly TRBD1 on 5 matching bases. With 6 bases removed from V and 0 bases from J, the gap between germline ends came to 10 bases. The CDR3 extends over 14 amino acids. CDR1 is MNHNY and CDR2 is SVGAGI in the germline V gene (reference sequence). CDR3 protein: CASSPSGSTDTQYF. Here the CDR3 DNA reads TGTGCCAGCAGCCCTTCAGGGAGCACAGATACGCAGTATTTT.

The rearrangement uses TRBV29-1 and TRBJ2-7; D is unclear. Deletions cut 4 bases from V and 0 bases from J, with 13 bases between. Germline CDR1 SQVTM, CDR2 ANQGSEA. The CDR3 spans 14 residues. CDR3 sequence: CSVVPELSSYEQYF. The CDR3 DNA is TGCAGCGTTGTACCTGAATTGAGCTCCTACGAGCAGTACTTC.

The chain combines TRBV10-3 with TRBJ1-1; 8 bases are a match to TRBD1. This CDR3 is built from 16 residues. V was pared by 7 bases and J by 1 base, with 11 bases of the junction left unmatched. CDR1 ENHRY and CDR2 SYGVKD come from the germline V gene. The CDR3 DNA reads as TGTGCCATCAAACCCTCGGGGGACAGGTCGAACACTGAAGCTTTCTTT. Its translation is CAIKPSGDRSNTEAFF.

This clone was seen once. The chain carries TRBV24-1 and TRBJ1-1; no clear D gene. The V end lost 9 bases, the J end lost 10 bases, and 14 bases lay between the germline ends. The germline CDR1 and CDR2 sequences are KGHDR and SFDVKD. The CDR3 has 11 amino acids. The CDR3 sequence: CATDEGMPAFF. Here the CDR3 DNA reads TGTGCCACCGACGAGGGAATGCCAGCTTTCTTT.

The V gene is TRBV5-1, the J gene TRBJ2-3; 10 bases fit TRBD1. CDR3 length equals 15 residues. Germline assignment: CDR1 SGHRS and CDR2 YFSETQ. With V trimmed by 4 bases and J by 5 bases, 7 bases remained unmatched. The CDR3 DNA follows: TGCGCCAGCAGCCCGGGACAGGGGAGTGGAGATACGCAGTATTTT. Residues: CASSPGQGSGDTQYF.